A selection of T cell receptor beta chains follows, all from one sample in a study of T-cell memory formation after mild COVID-19. TCRdb analysed the 5' RACE reads with MiXCR anew, one entry per CDR3 protein. The sample carries about 49,000 distinct CDR3 sequences, 25% to 35% recorded once. Specimen: PBMCs or a T cell subset sorted from them (not recorded which). The receptors originated from a man aged 18 to 29 who had mild COVID-19 (a few samples of this study predate the infection). Cell type and time point are not known. Both conserved end residues are part of each CDR3. Fields, in order: clone size, CDR3 length, V gene, J gene, D gene, CDR3 DNA, CDR3 protein. The D gene is left open where the match is weak. Size is omitted from some rows. Given values are once, few, many or a class for expanded clones.

abundance: NA; len: 15; v_gene: TRBV6-5; j_gene: TRBJ1-1; d_gene: TRBD1; CDR3nt: TGTGCCAGCAGTTGGGAAGGACAGGGGAACACTGAAGCTTTCTTT; CDR3aa: CASSWEGQGNTEAFF
abundance: NA; len: 16; v_gene: TRBV27; j_gene: TRBJ1-5; d_gene: NA; CDR3nt: TGTGCCAGCAGGACCGGGGGAGTTTATAGCAATCAGCCCCAGCATTTT; CDR3aa: CASRTGGVYSNQPQHF
abundance: few; len: 18; v_gene: TRBV7-9; j_gene: TRBJ2-3; d_gene: TRBD2; CDR3nt: TGTGCCAGCAGCTTAGCGACGCAGAAGGAGCGGGGGCAAGATACGCAGTATTTT; CDR3aa: CASSLATQKERGQDTQYF
abundance: NA; len: 12; v_gene: TRBV6-2/TRBV6-3; j_gene: TRBJ1-1; d_gene: NA; CDR3nt: TGTGCCAGCAGTTACTTCGGAAGTGAAGCTTTCTTT; CDR3aa: CASSYFGSEAFF
abundance: NA; len: 16; v_gene: TRBV4-3; j_gene: TRBJ2-5; d_gene: TRBD2; CDR3nt: TGCGCCAGCAGCCAACGCGGGGGGTTAATTCCCGAGACCCAGTACTTC; CDR3aa: CASSQRGGLIPETQYF
abundance: NA; len: 13; v_gene: TRBV29-1; j_gene: TRBJ1-1; d_gene: TRBD1; CDR3nt: TGCAGCGTAAGGACAGGGGGCGGCACTGAAGCTTTCTTT; CDR3aa: CSVRTGGGTEAFF
abundance: few; len: 16; v_gene: TRBV4-1; j_gene: TRBJ1-3; d_gene: TRBD1; CDR3nt: TGCGCCAGCAGCCAGAATCGGGACAGCTCTGGAAACACCATATATTTT; CDR3aa: CASSQNRDSSGNTIYF
abundance: many; len: 13; v_gene: TRBV7-9; j_gene: TRBJ2-1; d_gene: NA; CDR3nt: TGTGCCAGCAGCCCAAATCATGGGAATGAGCAGTTCTTC; CDR3aa: CASSPNHGNEQFF
abundance: NA; len: 16; v_gene: TRBV12-3/TRBV12-4; j_gene: TRBJ2-2; d_gene: TRBD2; CDR3nt: TGTGCCAGCAAGCGACTAGCGGGGGGGCCACCCGGGGAGCTGTTTTTT; CDR3aa: CASKRLAGGPPGELFF
abundance: NA; len: 15; v_gene: TRBV9; j_gene: TRBJ2-1; d_gene: NA; CDR3nt: TGTGCCAGCAGCGTATGGGGAAGCTCCTACAATGAGCAGTTCTTC; CDR3aa: CASSVWGSSYNEQFF
abundance: NA; len: 13; v_gene: TRBV11-2; j_gene: TRBJ1-1; d_gene: NA; CDR3nt: TGTGCCAGCAGCTTTCTTTCCTTGGGTGAAGCTTTCTTT; CDR3aa: CASSFLSLGEAFF
abundance: few; len: 15; v_gene: TRBV27; j_gene: TRBJ2-1; d_gene: TRBD1; CDR3nt: TGTGCCAGCAGTATAGGGGGACAGTCCTACAATGAGCAGTTCTTC; CDR3aa: CASSIGGQSYNEQFF
abundance: NA; len: 16; v_gene: TRBV3-1; j_gene: TRBJ2-1; d_gene: NA; CDR3nt: TGTGCCAGCAGCCTCAGGGGGGGCCCTACCTACAATGAGCAGTTCTTC; CDR3aa: CASSLRGGPTYNEQFF
abundance: NA; len: 15; v_gene: TRBV15; j_gene: TRBJ2-7; d_gene: TRBD2; CDR3nt: TGTGCCACCAGCAGGGTCGCTAGCGGGGGTGGCGAGCAGTACTTC; CDR3aa: CATSRVASGGGEQYF
abundance: NA; len: 15; v_gene: TRBV7-6; j_gene: TRBJ2-5; d_gene: TRBD1; CDR3nt: TGTGCCAGCAGCCCTGAGGACAGGGTTCAAGAGACCCAGTACTTC; CDR3aa: CASSPEDRVQETQYF
abundance: NA; len: 14; v_gene: TRBV12-3/TRBV12-4; j_gene: TRBJ2-7; d_gene: TRBD2; CDR3nt: TGTGCCAGCAGTTTCGTGGCGGGGGGCCTCTCTTTGTACTTC; CDR3aa: CASSFVAGGLSLYF
abundance: NA; len: 16; v_gene: TRBV9; j_gene: TRBJ2-1; d_gene: NA; CDR3nt: TGTGCCAGCAGCGTTCGCTCGGCCGGGGCCTACAATGAGCAGTTCTTC; CDR3aa: CASSVRSAGAYNEQFF
abundance: NA; len: 14; v_gene: TRBV6-5; j_gene: TRBJ2-1; d_gene: NA; CDR3nt: TGTGCCAGCAGTTACGGGGGACTTTACAATGAGCAGTTCTTC; CDR3aa: CASSYGGLYNEQFF
abundance: few; len: 15; v_gene: TRBV5-5; j_gene: TRBJ1-1; d_gene: NA; CDR3nt: TGTGCCAGCAGCGAGGGCGCTCCGGGGGGCACTGAAGCTTTCTTT; CDR3aa: CASSEGAPGGTEAFF
abundance: NA; len: 12; v_gene: TRBV6-1; j_gene: TRBJ1-1; d_gene: NA; CDR3nt: TGTGCCAGCAGCCTTGACATCGTCGGAGCTTTCTTT; CDR3aa: CASSLDIVGAFF
abundance: NA; len: 13; v_gene: TRBV9; j_gene: TRBJ1-5; d_gene: NA; CDR3nt: TGTGCCAGCAGCCTAGGTACCAATCAGCCCCAGCATTTT; CDR3aa: CASSLGTNQPQHF
abundance: NA; len: 16; v_gene: TRBV6-6; j_gene: TRBJ1-1; d_gene: NA; CDR3nt: TGTGCCAGCAGTTACTCTAGGGAACGGGGGAACACTGAAGCTTTCTTT; CDR3aa: CASSYSRERGNTEAFF
abundance: NA; len: 12; v_gene: TRBV29-1; j_gene: TRBJ1-1; d_gene: NA; CDR3nt: TGCAGCGTTGTTCCAGGGAACACTGAAGCTTTCTTT; CDR3aa: CSVVPGNTEAFF
abundance: few; len: 14; v_gene: TRBV12-3/TRBV12-4; j_gene: TRBJ2-3; d_gene: NA; CDR3nt: TGTGCCAGCAGCCTAACAGGGGAGGAAGATACGCAGTATTTT; CDR3aa: CASSLTGEEDTQYF
abundance: few; len: 16; v_gene: TRBV10-3; j_gene: TRBJ2-1; d_gene: TRBD2; CDR3nt: TGTGCCATCAGCGGCCGAGCGGGGGAGAAATACAATGAGCAGTTCTTC; CDR3aa: CAISGRAGEKYNEQFF
abundance: few; len: 14; v_gene: TRBV21-1; j_gene: TRBJ2-1; d_gene: NA; CDR3nt: TGTGCCAGCAGCTACAACCGGGACAGCAGTGAGCAGTTCTTC; CDR3aa: CASSYNRDSSEQFF
abundance: many; len: 14; v_gene: TRBV20-1; j_gene: TRBJ2-3; d_gene: TRBD1; CDR3nt: TGCAGTGCTAGAGGACAGGGGAGGAAAGATACGCAGTATTTT; CDR3aa: CSARGQGRKDTQYF
abundance: NA; len: 13; v_gene: TRBV4-1; j_gene: TRBJ2-4; d_gene: NA; CDR3nt: TGCGCCAGCAGCCAAGAGGGGGGCAACATTCAGTACTTC; CDR3aa: CASSQEGGNIQYF
abundance: NA; len: 16; v_gene: TRBV4-2; j_gene: TRBJ2-3; d_gene: TRBD2; CDR3nt: TGTGCCAGCAGCCGTGTCGGGGGGGCGAAGGTAGATACGCAGTATTTT; CDR3aa: CASSRVGGAKVDTQYF
abundance: NA; len: 14; v_gene: TRBV29-1; j_gene: TRBJ2-7; d_gene: TRBD1; CDR3nt: TGCAGCGTTGAAGCACAGGGGGAGACATTCGAGCAGTACTTC; CDR3aa: CSVEAQGETFEQYF
abundance: NA; len: 15; v_gene: TRBV6-5; j_gene: TRBJ2-2; d_gene: NA; CDR3nt: TGTGCCAGTTCCCCCGTCAGGGCGAGCACCGGGGAGCTGTTTTTT; CDR3aa: CASSPVRASTGELFF
abundance: NA; len: 16; v_gene: TRBV4-1; j_gene: TRBJ2-7; d_gene: NA; CDR3nt: TGCGCCAGCAGCCGAGGTTCGGAAGGCCGGGGAAACGAGCAGTACTTC; CDR3aa: CASSRGSEGRGNEQYF
abundance: few; len: 17; v_gene: TRBV7-9; j_gene: TRBJ1-2; d_gene: TRBD1; CDR3nt: TGTGCCAGCAGCTCATCCGGGACAGGGGGCTCCGACTATGGCTACACCTTC; CDR3aa: CASSSSGTGGSDYGYTF
abundance: few; len: 14; v_gene: TRBV7-9; j_gene: TRBJ2-3; d_gene: NA; CDR3nt: TGTGCCAGCAGCTTCGGGGGGCGCACAGATACGCAGTATTTT; CDR3aa: CASSFGGRTDTQYF
abundance: NA; len: 13; v_gene: TRBV12-3/TRBV12-4; j_gene: TRBJ1-5; d_gene: NA; CDR3nt: TGTGCCAGCAGTCCCTCGGCGGGGACGCCCCAGCATTTT; CDR3aa: CASSPSAGTPQHF
abundance: few; len: 13; v_gene: TRBV2; j_gene: TRBJ1-4; d_gene: NA; CDR3nt: TGTGCCAGCAGTGAGGGCTCTAGCGAAAAACTGTTTTTT; CDR3aa: CASSEGSSEKLFF
abundance: many; len: 15; v_gene: TRBV7-7; j_gene: TRBJ2-5; d_gene: TRBD2; CDR3nt: TGTGCCAGCAGCTTAGTAGCGGGGGGGCACGAGACCCAGTACTTC; CDR3aa: CASSLVAGGHETQYF
abundance: NA; len: 15; v_gene: TRBV20-1; j_gene: TRBJ1-5; d_gene: TRBD1; CDR3nt: TGCAGTGCTAGAGGACAGGGATATAGCAATCAGCCCCAGCATTTT; CDR3aa: CSARGQGYSNQPQHF
abundance: few; len: 14; v_gene: TRBV4-1; j_gene: TRBJ2-1; d_gene: NA; CDR3nt: TGCGCCAGCAGCCAAAGGGGGGGCGGCAATGAGCAGTTCTTC; CDR3aa: CASSQRGGGNEQFF
abundance: once; len: 17; v_gene: TRBV7-6; j_gene: TRBJ2-3; d_gene: TRBD2; CDR3nt: TGTGCCAGCAGCTTAGGTAGCGGGGGGACCAGCACAGATACGCAGTATTTT; CDR3aa: CASSLGSGGTSTDTQYF
abundance: few; len: 12; v_gene: TRBV19; j_gene: TRBJ2-1; d_gene: NA; CDR3nt: TGTGCCAGTAGTCCCGGGACTAATGAGCAGTTCTTC; CDR3aa: CASSPGTNEQFF
abundance: NA; len: 16; v_gene: TRBV4-3; j_gene: TRBJ2-3; d_gene: NA; CDR3nt: TGCGCCAGCAGCCAAGGGCCGGGGGGCTCGGGGGATACGCAGTATTTT; CDR3aa: CASSQGPGGSGDTQYF
abundance: NA; len: 14; v_gene: TRBV5-5; j_gene: TRBJ1-2; d_gene: NA; CDR3nt: TGTGCCAGCAGCCAGCCCTCCCAAACCTATGGCTACACCTTC; CDR3aa: CASSQPSQTYGYTF
abundance: few; len: 12; v_gene: TRBV29-1; j_gene: TRBJ2-1; d_gene: TRBD2; CDR3nt: TGCAGCGCGGGGGGGACCATCAATGAGCAGTTCTTC; CDR3aa: CSAGGTINEQFF
abundance: NA; len: 13; v_gene: TRBV6-5; j_gene: TRBJ1-1; d_gene: TRBD1; CDR3nt: TGTGCCAGCAGGTTCAGGGGGAGGACTGAAGCTTTCTTT; CDR3aa: CASRFRGRTEAFF
abundance: NA; len: 16; v_gene: TRBV4-1; j_gene: TRBJ2-3; d_gene: TRBD1; CDR3nt: TGCGCCAGCAGCCAAGAGGGACAGGGGATTGCAGATACGCAGTATTTT; CDR3aa: CASSQEGQGIADTQYF
abundance: few; len: 15; v_gene: TRBV12-3/TRBV12-4; j_gene: TRBJ1-2; d_gene: NA; CDR3nt: TGTGCCAGCAGTCCCGGAACACCCGCCTTCTATGGCTACACCTTC; CDR3aa: CASSPGTPAFYGYTF
abundance: NA; len: 14; v_gene: TRBV5-5; j_gene: TRBJ2-1; d_gene: NA; CDR3nt: TGTGCCAGCAGCTTGGTGGTGGCTAGTAGTGAGCAGTTCTTC; CDR3aa: CASSLVVASSEQFF
abundance: NA; len: 18; v_gene: TRBV3-1; j_gene: TRBJ2-2; d_gene: TRBD1; CDR3nt: TGTGCCAGCAGCTCCGGGACAGGCACTAAGCGGTTCACCGGGGAGCTGTTTTTT; CDR3aa: CASSSGTGTKRFTGELFF
abundance: NA; len: 15; v_gene: TRBV12-5; j_gene: TRBJ2-3; d_gene: NA; CDR3nt: TGTGCTAGTGGTTTGGGGGGGGGCAACACAGATACGCAGTATTTT; CDR3aa: CASGLGGGNTDTQYF
abundance: NA; len: 15; v_gene: TRBV20-1; j_gene: TRBJ2-5; d_gene: TRBD1; CDR3nt: TGCAGTGCTAGCCGCCTAAGGACAGGGAAAGAGACCCAGTACTTC; CDR3aa: CSASRLRTGKETQYF
abundance: NA; len: 15; v_gene: TRBV5-1; j_gene: TRBJ2-7; d_gene: NA; CDR3nt: TGCGCCAGCACCGACTTGGTCGGGGACTCCTACGAGCAGTACTTC; CDR3aa: CASTDLVGDSYEQYF
abundance: many; len: 19; v_gene: TRBV18; j_gene: TRBJ2-3; d_gene: TRBD2; CDR3nt: TGTGCCAGCTCACCAGTCACGAGCGGGGGGTACTCTGGCACAGATACGCAGTATTTT; CDR3aa: CASSPVTSGGYSGTDTQYF
abundance: NA; len: 11; v_gene: TRBV6-1; j_gene: TRBJ1-5; d_gene: NA; CDR3nt: TGTGCCAGCAGTGAAAGGCAGCCCCAGCATTTT; CDR3aa: CASSERQPQHF
abundance: few; len: 16; v_gene: TRBV7-9; j_gene: TRBJ2-7; d_gene: TRBD1; CDR3nt: TGTGCCAGCAGCGCTTGGACAGGGAGAAGCTCCTACGAGCAGTACTTC; CDR3aa: CASSAWTGRSSYEQYF
abundance: few; len: 15; v_gene: TRBV5-6; j_gene: TRBJ2-5; d_gene: TRBD1; CDR3nt: TGTGCCAGCAGCTCCCGGGACAGGGGTCAAGAGACCCAGTACTTC; CDR3aa: CASSSRDRGQETQYF
abundance: NA; len: 14; v_gene: TRBV7-8; j_gene: TRBJ2-5; d_gene: NA; CDR3nt: TGTGCCAGCAGCTTAACGACTAGTCAAGAGACCCAGTACTTC; CDR3aa: CASSLTTSQETQYF
abundance: few; len: 13; v_gene: TRBV23-1; j_gene: TRBJ1-1; d_gene: NA; CDR3nt: TGCGCCAGCAGCCCTGGGCCGGCCACTGAAGCTTTCTTT; CDR3aa: CASSPGPATEAFF
abundance: few; len: 16; v_gene: TRBV4-1; j_gene: TRBJ1-1; d_gene: TRBD1; CDR3nt: TGCGCCAGCAGCCAAGGGTTCCCGCAGGGGGCGGTCGAAGCTTTCTTT; CDR3aa: CASSQGFPQGAVEAFF
abundance: medium-sized; len: 12; v_gene: TRBV10-3; j_gene: TRBJ2-1; d_gene: NA; CDR3nt: TGTGCCATCAGTGAGACCGGGGTTGAGCAGTTCTTC; CDR3aa: CAISETGVEQFF